The 2 T cell receptor beta chains reported below all come from one sample, sequenced in a study of blood T cell repertoires in COVID-19. Repertoires were generated with immunoSEQ multiplex PCR, while TCRdb's copy carries only in-frame clones and drops some. The sample shows some 20,000 clones, 88% of them seen only once. The source material was peripheral blood. These TCRs come from a man aged 35 to 55 with active COVID-19.

V usage is TRBV7-9 and J usage is TRBJ2-3; 9 bases fit TRBD2. This CDR3 is built from 16 residues. Germline CDR1 and CDR2: SEHNR and FQNEAQ (reference sequence). V dropped 5 bases and J dropped 0; count of bases not matched to a gene: 6. CDR3 residues: CASSPRAGGSTDTQYF. The CDR3 coding sequence is TGTGCCAGCAGCCCAAGAGCGGGAGGAAGCACAGATACGCAGTATTTT.

V usage is TRBV3-1 (or the pseudogene TRBV3-2) and J usage is TRBJ2-7; D is unresolved. The CDR3 totals 14 residues. Germline CDR1 is LGHDT and CDR2 is YNNKEL (reference sequence). Trimming stripped 1 base from V and 6 bases from J, with 13 bases between. CDR3 bases: TGTGCCAGCAGCCAAGGTGATACGCCCGGCGAGCAGTACTTC. This codes for CASSQGDTPGEQYF.